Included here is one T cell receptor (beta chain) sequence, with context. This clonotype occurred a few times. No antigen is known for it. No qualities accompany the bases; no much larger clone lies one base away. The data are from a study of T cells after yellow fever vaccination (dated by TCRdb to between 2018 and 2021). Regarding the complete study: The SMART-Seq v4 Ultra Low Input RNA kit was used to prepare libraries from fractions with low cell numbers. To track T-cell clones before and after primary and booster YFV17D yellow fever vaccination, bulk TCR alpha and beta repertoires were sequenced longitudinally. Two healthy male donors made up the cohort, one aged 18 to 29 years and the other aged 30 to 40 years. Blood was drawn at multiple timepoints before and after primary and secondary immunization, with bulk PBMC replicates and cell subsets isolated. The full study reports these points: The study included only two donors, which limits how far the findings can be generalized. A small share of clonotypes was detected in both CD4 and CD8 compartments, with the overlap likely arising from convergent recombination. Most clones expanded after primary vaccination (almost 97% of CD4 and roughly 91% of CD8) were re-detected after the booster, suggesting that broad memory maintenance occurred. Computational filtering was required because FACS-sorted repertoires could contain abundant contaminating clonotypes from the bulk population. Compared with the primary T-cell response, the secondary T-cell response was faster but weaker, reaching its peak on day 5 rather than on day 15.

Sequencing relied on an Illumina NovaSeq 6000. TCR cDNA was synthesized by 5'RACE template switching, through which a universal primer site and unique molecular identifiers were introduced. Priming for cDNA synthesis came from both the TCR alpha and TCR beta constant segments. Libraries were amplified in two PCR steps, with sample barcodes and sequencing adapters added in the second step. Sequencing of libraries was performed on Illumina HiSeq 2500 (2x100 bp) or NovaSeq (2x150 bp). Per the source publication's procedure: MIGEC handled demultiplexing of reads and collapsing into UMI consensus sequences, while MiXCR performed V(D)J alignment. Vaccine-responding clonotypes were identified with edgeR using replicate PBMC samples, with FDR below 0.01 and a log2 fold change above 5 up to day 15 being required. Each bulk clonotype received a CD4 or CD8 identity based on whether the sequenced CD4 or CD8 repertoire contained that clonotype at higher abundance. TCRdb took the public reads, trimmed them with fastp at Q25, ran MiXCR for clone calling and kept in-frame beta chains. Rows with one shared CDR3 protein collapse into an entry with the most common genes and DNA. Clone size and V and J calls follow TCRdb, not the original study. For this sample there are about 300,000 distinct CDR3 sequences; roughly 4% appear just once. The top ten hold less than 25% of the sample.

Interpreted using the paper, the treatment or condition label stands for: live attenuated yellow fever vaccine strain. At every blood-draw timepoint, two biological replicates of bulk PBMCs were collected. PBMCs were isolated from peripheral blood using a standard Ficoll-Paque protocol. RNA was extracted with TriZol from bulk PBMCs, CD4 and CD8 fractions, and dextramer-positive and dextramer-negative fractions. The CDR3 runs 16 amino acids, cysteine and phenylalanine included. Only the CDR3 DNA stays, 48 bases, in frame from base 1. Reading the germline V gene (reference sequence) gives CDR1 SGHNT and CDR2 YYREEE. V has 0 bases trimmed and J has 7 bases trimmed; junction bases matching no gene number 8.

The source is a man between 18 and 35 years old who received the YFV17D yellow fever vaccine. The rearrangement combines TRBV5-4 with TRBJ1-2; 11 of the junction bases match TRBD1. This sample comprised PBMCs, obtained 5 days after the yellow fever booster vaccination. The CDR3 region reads CASSLGTGGAEVGYTF. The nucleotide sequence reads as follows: TGTGCCAGCAGCTTGGGGACAGGGGGCGCAGAGGTTGGCTACACCTTC. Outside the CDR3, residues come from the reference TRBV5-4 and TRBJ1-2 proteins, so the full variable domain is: ETGVTQSPTHLIKTRGQQVTLRCSSQSGHNTVSWYQQALGQGPQFIFQYYREEENGRGNFPPRFSGLQFPNYSSELNVNALELDDSALYLCASSLGTGGAEVGYTFGSGTRLTVV.